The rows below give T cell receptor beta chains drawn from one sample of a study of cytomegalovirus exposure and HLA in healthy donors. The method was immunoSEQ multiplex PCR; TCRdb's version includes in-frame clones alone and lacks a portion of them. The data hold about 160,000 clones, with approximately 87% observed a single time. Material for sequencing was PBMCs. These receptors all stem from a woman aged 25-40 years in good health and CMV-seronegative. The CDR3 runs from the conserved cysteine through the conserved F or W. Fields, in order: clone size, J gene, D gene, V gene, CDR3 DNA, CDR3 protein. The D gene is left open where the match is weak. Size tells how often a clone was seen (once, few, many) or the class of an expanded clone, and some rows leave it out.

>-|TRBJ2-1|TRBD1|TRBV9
TGTGCCAGCAGTTTAACAGGGGCCTCCTACAATGAGCAGTTCTTC
CASSLTGASYNEQFF
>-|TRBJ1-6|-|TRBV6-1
TGTGCCAGCAGTGAGTCGGATAGAGCCTCACCCCTCCACTTT
CASSESDRASPLHF
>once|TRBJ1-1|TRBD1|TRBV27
TGTGCCAGCAGTCCCAGACGACAGGGGAACACTGAAGCTTTCTTT
CASSPRRQGNTEAFF
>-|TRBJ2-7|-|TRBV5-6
TGTGCCAGCAGCTTGGCGTCCTACGAGCAGTACTTC
CASSLASYEQYF
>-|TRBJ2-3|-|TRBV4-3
TGCGCCAGCAGCCAAGAAGTGGGTTCTCCCACAGATACGCAGTATTTT
CASSQEVGSPTDTQYF
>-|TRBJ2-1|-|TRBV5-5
TGTGCCAGCAACGAGGGACCCTACAATGAGCAGTTCTTC
CASNEGPYNEQFF
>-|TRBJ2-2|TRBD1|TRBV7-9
TGTGCCAGCAGCTCGGGACAGCTGAACACCGGGGAGCTGTTTTTT
CASSSGQLNTGELFF
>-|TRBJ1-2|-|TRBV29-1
TGCAGCGTGACGGACAGCAACTATGGCTACACCTTC
CSVTDSNYGYTF
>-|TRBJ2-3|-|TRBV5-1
TGCGCCAGCAGCTCGGGGGTGGGCACAGATACGCAGTATTTT
CASSSGVGTDTQYF
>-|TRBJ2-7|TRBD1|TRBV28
TGTGCCAGCACCCTGGACAGGACTTACGAGCAGTACTTC
CASTLDRTYEQYF
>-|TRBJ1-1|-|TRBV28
TGTGCCAGCAGGCTACCTGGGCCGAACACTGAAGCTTTCTTT
CASRLPGPNTEAFF
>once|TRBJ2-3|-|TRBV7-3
TGTGCCAGCAGCTTCGGGGGAGGTGCAGATACGCAGTATTTT
CASSFGGGADTQYF
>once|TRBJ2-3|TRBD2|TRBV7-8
TGTGCCAGCAGCTTGGATGCCGGGACTAGGGGTACGCAGTATTTT
CASSLDAGTRGTQYF
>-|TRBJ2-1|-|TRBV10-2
TGCGCCAGCACTGGGGATACGCTCTACAATGAGCAGTTCTTC
CASTGDTLYNEQFF
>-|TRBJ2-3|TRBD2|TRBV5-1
TGCGCCAGCAGCGGTGGGATAGCGGGGGAGATCACAGATACGCAGTATTTT
CASSGGIAGEITDTQYF
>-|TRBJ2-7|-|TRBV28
TGTGCCATCGCGAGGACTCAACCAGGTTATATCGAGCAGTACTTC
CAIARTQPGYIEQYF
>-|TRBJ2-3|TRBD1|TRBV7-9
TGTGCCAGCAAGCCGGACAGGGGCACAGATACGCAGTATTTT
CASKPDRGTDTQYF
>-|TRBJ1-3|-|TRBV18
TGTGCCAGCTCACCCCCCCAGGAGCTCTCTGGAAACACCATATATTTT
CASSPPQELSGNTIYF
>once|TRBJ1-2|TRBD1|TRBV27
TGTGCCAGCAGGCGTGCCGTGGACAGGGACTATGGCTACACCTTC
CASRRAVDRDYGYTF
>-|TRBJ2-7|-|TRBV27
TGTGCCAGCAGTTTATCTTCTCACAGGGAGAGGGTCTACGAGCAGTACTTC
CASSLSSHRERVYEQYF
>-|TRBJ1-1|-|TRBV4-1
TGCGCCAGCAGCCAACCGGGGAACATGAACACTGAAGCTTTCTTT
CASSQPGNMNTEAFF
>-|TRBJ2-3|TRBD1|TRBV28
TGTGCCAGCAGTACCACGACAGGGGGAGGCACAGATACGCAGTATTTT
CASSTTTGGGTDTQYF
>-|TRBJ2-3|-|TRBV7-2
TGTGCCAGCAGCTGGAGGACTAGCACAGATACGCAGTATTTT
CASSWRTSTDTQYF
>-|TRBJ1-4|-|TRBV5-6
TGTGCCAGCAGCTTGTGGCAGGGCGGTGGTGAAAAACTGTTTTTT
CASSLWQGGGEKLFF
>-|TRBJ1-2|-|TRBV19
TGTGCCAGTAGTATCCTAACCCAGGGGTACTATGGCTACACCTTC
CASSILTQGYYGYTF
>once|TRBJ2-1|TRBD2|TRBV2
TGTGCCAGCAGCATGAGCGGGGGTATTGATGAGCAGTTCTTC
CASSMSGGIDEQFF
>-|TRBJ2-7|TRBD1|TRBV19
TGTGCCAGTAGTATGGGGACAGGGGCCTCCTACGAGCAGTACTTC
CASSMGTGASYEQYF
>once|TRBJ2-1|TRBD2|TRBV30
TGTGCCTGGGAGACTAGCGGGAGATACAATGAGCAGTTCTTC
CAWETSGRYNEQFF
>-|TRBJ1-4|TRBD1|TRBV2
TGTGCCAGCACCCAAGGGGGCCAGCCTAATGAAAAACTGTTTTTT
CASTQGGQPNEKLFF
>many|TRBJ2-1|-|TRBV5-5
TGTGCCAGCAGCTTGCGGGACGGATACACTGAAGACTACAATGAGCAGTTCTTC
CASSLRDGYTEDYNEQFF
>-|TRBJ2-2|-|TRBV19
TGTGCCATCGCAGGCCAGGGCCGACCCGGGGAGCTGTTTTTT
CAIAGQGRPGELFF
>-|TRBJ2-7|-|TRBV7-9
TGTGCCAGCAGCTTAGGGGAAGGCGAGCAGTACTTC
CASSLGEGEQYF
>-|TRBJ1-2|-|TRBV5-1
TGCGCCAGCAGCTTCACAGGGTCTGGCTACACCTTC
CASSFTGSGYTF
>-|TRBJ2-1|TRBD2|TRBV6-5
TGTGCCAGCAGTTACTCGATAACTAGCGGCAATGAGCAGTTCTTC
CASSYSITSGNEQFF
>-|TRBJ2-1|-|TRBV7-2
TGTGCCAGCAGTCCCCAGGGAAATGAGCAGTTCTTC
CASSPQGNEQFF
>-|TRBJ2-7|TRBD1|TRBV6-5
TGTGCCAGCAGTTACTCAGGGACAGGGGGCAGGTACGAGCAGTACTTC
CASSYSGTGGRYEQYF
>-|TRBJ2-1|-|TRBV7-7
TGTGCCAGCAGCTTAGGGCAGCGATACAATGAGCAGTTCTTC
CASSLGQRYNEQFF
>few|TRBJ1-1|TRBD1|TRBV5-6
TGTGCCAGCATTAGACAGGGCTACACTGAAGCTTTCTTT
CASIRQGYTEAFF
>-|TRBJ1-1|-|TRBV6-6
TGTGCCAGCAGCTACAGTTTCGACACTGAAGCTTTCTTT
CASSYSFDTEAFF
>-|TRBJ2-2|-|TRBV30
TGTGCCCACCGAAGAGGGCGAGAGCTGTTTTTT
CAHRRGRELFF
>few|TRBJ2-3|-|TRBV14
TGTGCCAGCAGCCAAGATTTCGGGGTCCATATCACAGATACGCAGTATTTT
CASSQDFGVHITDTQYF
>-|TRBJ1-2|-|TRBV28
TGTGCCAGCAGTTTACCGGGACGCCTTAACTATGGCTACACCTTC
CASSLPGRLNYGYTF
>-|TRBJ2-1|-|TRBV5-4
TGTGCCAGCAGGTGGAGGGGGTCCACCTACAATGAGCAGTTCTTC
CASRWRGSTYNEQFF
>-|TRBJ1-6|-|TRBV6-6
TGTGCCAGCAAACTCCTCGCCCCGGAACCCCTCCACTTT
CASKLLAPEPLHF
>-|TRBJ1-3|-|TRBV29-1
TGCAGCGTTGAAGTGAGGAGTGGAAACACCATATATTTT
CSVEVRSGNTIYF